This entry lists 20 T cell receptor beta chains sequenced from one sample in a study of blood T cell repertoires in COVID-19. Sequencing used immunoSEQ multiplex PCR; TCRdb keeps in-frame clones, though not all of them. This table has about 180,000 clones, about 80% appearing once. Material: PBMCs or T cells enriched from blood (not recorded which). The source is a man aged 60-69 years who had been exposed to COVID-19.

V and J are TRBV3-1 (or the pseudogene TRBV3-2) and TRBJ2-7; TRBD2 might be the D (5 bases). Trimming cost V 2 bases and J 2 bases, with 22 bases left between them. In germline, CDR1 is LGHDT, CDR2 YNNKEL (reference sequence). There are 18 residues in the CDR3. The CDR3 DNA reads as TGTGCCAGCAGCCAAACTAAGCCCTTCCTAGCTACCACCTACGAGCAGTACTTC. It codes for CASSQTKPFLATTYEQYF.

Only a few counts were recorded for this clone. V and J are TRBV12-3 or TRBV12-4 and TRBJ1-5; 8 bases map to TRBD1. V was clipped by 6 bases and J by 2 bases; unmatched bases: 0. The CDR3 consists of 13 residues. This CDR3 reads CASRGQGNQPQHF. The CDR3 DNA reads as TGTGCCAGCAGGGGACAGGGCAATCAGCCCCAGCATTTT.

This CDR3 is CASSVTGEGSYNSPLHF. The DNA for the CDR3 is TGCGCCAGCAGCGTCACAGGGGAAGGGTCCTATAATTCACCCCTCCACTTT. The chain is built from TRBV5-1 and TRBJ1-6; 7 bases fit TRBD1. Germline assignment: CDR1 SGHRS and CDR2 YFSETQ. The CDR3 has 17 amino acids. The V segment lost 4 bases and the J segment 1 base; nucleotides outside the gene matches: 8. The full variable domain, completed using reference TRBV5-1 and TRBJ1-6, is KAGVTQTPRYLIKTRGQQVTLSCSPISGHRSVSWYQQTPGQGLQFLFEYFSETQRNKGNFPGRFSGRQFSNSRSEMNVSTLELGDSALYLCASSVTGEGSYNSPLHFGNGTRLTVT.

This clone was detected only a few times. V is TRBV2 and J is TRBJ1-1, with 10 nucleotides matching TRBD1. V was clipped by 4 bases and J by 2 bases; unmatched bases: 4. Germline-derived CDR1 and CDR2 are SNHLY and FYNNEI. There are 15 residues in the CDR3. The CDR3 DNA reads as TGTGCCAGCAGTGCAGACAGGGGGCGTAACACTGAAGCTTTCTTT. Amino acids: CASSADRGRNTEAFF.

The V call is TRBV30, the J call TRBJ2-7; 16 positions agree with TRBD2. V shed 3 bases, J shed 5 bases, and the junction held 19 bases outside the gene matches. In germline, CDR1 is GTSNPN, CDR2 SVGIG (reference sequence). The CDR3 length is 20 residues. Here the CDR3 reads CAWRWGFSGLAGGQGDEQYF. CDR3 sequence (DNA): TGTGCCTGGAGATGGGGATTCTCGGGACTAGCGGGAGGGCAGGGGGACGAGCAGTACTTC.

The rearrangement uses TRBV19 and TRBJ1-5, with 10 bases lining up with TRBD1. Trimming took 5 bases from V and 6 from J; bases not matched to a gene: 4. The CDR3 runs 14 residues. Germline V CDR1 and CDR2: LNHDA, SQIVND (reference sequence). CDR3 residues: CASSPGTGAQPQHF. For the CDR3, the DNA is TGTGCCAGTAGTCCCGGGACAGGGGCTCAGCCCCAGCATTTT.

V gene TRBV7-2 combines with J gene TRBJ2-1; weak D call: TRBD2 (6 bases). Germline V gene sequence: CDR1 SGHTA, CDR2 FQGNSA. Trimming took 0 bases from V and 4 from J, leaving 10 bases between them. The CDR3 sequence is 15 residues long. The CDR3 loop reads CASSLATRGYNEQFF. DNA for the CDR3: TGTGCCAGCAGCTTAGCTACCCGGGGGTACAATGAGCAGTTCTTC.

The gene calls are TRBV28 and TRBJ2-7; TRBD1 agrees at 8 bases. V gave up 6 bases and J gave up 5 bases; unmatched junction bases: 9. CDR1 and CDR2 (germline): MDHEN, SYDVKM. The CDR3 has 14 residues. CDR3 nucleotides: TGTGCCAGCAGCCCCCGGCAGGGGGCCCACGAGCAGTACTTC. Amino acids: CASSPRQGAHEQYF.

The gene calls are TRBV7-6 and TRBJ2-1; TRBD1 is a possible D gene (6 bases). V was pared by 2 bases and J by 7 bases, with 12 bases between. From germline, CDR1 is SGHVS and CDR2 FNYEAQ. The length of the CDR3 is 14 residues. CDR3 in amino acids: CASSLPGRGNEQFF. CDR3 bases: TGTGCCAGCAGCTTACCTGGCAGGGGTAATGAGCAGTTCTTC.

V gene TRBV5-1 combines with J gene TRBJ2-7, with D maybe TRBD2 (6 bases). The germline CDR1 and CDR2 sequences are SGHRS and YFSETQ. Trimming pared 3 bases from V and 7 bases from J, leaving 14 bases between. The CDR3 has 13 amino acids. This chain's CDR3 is CASSYGTAGEQYF. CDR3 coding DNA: TGCGCCAGCAGCTACGGGACGGCGGGGGAGCAGTACTTC.

The DNA for the CDR3 is TGTGCCAGCGGATCAGGCATCAGACCATACGAGCAGTACTTC. Translating it yields CASGSGIRPYEQYF. This sequence joins TRBV7-2 and TRBJ2-7; no clear D gene. Germline values: CDR1 SGHTA, CDR2 FQGNSA. The CDR3 contains 14 residues. V was cut by 8 bases and J by 4 bases, with 18 bases left in between.

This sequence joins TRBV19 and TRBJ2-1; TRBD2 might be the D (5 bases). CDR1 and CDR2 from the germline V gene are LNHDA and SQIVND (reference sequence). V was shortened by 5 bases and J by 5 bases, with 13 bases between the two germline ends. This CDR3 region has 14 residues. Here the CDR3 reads CASSVTGIDNEQFF. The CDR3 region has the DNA TGTGCCAGTAGTGTCACCGGGATTGACAATGAGCAGTTCTTC.

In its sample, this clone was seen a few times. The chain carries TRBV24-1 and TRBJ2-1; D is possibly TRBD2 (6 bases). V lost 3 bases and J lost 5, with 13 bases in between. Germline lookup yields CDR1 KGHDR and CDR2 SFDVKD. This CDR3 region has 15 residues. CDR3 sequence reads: CATSDPGTSHNEQFF. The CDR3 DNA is TGTGCCACCAGTGATCCGGGGACTTCCCACAATGAGCAGTTCTTC.

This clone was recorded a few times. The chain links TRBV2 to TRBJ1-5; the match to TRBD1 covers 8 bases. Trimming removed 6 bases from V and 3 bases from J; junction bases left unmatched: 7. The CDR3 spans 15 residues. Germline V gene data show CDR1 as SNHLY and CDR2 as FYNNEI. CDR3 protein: CASRRDRGDNQPQHF. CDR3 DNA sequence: TGTGCCAGCAGACGTGACAGGGGCGACAATCAGCCCCAGCATTTT.

The CDR3 DNA reads as TGTGCCAGCAGTGTAGTCAACACCGGGGAGCTGTTTTTT. As protein: CASSVVNTGELFF. The chain is built from TRBV2 and TRBJ2-2; D not resolved. V shed 4 bases and J shed 2 bases, with 5 bases lying between them. The CDR3 has 13 residues. CDR1 is SNHLY and CDR2 is FYNNEI in the germline V gene.

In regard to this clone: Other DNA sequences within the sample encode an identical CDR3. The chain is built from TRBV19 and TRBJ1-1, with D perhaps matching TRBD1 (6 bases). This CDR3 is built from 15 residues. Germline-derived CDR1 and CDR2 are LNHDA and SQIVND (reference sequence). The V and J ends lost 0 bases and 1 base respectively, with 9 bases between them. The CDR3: CASSIDGTRNTEAFF. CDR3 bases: TGTGCCAGTAGTATAGACGGGACAAGGAACACTGAAGCTTTCTTT.

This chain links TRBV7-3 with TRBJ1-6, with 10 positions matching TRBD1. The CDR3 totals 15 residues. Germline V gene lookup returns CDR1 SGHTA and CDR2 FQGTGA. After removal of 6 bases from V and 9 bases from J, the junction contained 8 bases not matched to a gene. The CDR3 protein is CASSQMTGGVSPLHF. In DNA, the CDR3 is TGTGCCAGCAGTCAAATGACAGGGGGCGTTTCACCCCTCCACTTT.

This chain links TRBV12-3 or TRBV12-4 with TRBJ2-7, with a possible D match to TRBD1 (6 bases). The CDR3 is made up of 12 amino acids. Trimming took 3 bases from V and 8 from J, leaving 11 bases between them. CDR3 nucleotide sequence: TGTGCCAGCAGTTTCTCAGGGGTCAAGCAGTACTTC. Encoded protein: CASSFSGVKQYF.

CDR3 in DNA: TGTGCCAGCAGTTCCCGGGACACCCTATATGGCTACACCTTC. This codes for CASSSRDTLYGYTF. The chain is built from TRBV27 and TRBJ1-2; TRBD1 might be the D (6 bases). This CDR3 region has 14 residues. Trimming removed 4 bases at V and 5 bases at J, with 14 bases between. Germline values: CDR1 MNHEY, CDR2 SMNVEV (reference sequence).

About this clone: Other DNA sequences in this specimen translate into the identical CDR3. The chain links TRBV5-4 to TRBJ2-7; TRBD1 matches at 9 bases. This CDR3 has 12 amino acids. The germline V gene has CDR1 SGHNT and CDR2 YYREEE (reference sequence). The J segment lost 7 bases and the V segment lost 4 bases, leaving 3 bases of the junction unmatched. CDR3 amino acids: CASSRDRAEQYF. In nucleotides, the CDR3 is TGTGCCAGCAGCCGGGACAGGGCTGAGCAGTACTTC.